The present TCR beta chain was sequenced within a study of T-cell reconstitution after alpha-beta-depleted transplantation in children. Germline V gene data show CDR1 as DFQATT and CDR2 as SNEGSKA (reference sequence). Trimming removed 6 bases at V and 5 bases at J, with 23 bases between. There are 15 residues in the CDR3. Regarding the study as a whole: Hyperexpanded clones declined; after one year, newly produced T cells mostly supplied diversity.

A TCRbeta library incorporating unique molecular identifiers was prepared. MiXCR, applied by TCRdb to the PCR reads, yields one record per CDR3 protein. The data contain approximately 490,000 distinct CDR3 sequences, over 9.5% of them seen just once; the ten biggest clones take up roughly 2.1%. Concerning this clonotype itself: Antigen: not known.

The rearrangement uses TRBV20-1 and TRBJ2-7, with D maybe TRBD1 (5 bases). The input for sequencing was PBMCs, taken before TCRalphabeta/CD19-depleted stem cell transplant. This clonotype was obtained from a child aged 2-15 years with inherited bone marrow failure, due to receive a stem cell transplant. CDR3 sequence (DNA): TGCAGTGCGAGCCCATACTCCTGGACACTCGACGAGCAGTACTTC. The encoded protein is CSASPYSWTLDEQYF.